This T cell receptor (beta chain) appears in the sequencing data of a study of cytomegalovirus exposure and HLA in healthy donors (dated by TCRdb to the late 2010s). About the full investigation: According to an earlier analysis of 587 of the donors, 150 million to 200 million T cells yielded over 90 million unique TCR beta sequences and 276 Gb of sequence data. An early release that covered about 600 HLA-typed donors contained approximately 290 gigabases of sequencing data and 75 million to 100 million unique TCR sequences. The genetic ancestry cluster associated with self-reported Caucasian donors included 81% of the approximately 430 genotyped donors. The study was designed to test whether signatures of past pathogen exposure could be identified by cataloging public T cell receptors. The study used immunosequencing to profile the T cell repertoires of several hundred subjects and linked those repertoires to cytomegalovirus serostatus. In addition to the first cohort of hundreds of subjects, a separate validation cohort of 120 different subjects was used. The study combined high-throughput TCR immunosequencing, statistical association of individual TCRs with disease status, and machine learning to predict cytomegalovirus infection status. In a later analysis, previously published TCR beta repertoires from about 670 donors were re-analyzed and high-resolution HLA genotyping was added so that TCR occurrence patterns could be studied. Rather than drawing on any new phenotypic data, the later analysis identified candidate immune exposures from TCR beta sequences and the way those sequences occurred across donors. In an earlier analysis of a few hundred of the donors, high-throughput TCR beta sequencing was used to judge whether each TCR beta V gene segment behaved as functional or pseudogenic. Donor age, sex, ethnicity and CMV serostatus were collected together with the repertoire data. In a later genetic analysis, genome-wide SNP genotypes for about 60% of the 666 donors were used, and that subset was treated as a discovery cohort. All discovery cohort repertoires had been generated on a single sequencing platform. Class I and class II HLA loci were covered by the typing at four-digit resolution. Typing coverage varied by locus: roughly 629-630 donors for A, B, C, DRB1 and DQB1; approximately 500 for DQA1; more than 600 for DPA1; roughly 470 for DPB1. About five DR-DQ haplotypes were handled as single units for association and clustering because linkage in the cohort was strong. On average, roughly 250,000 unique TCR beta nucleotide sequences were sequenced per donor among some 430 genotyped donors of the cohort, with 15% to 20% of those sequences being non-productive.

The protocol used for the library was the immunoSEQ multiplex PCR assay. For the multiplex PCR, a mixture combining 60 forward primers for TCR Vbeta segments and 13 reverse primers for TCR Jbeta segments was used. A multiplex PCR assay on genomic DNA amplified the CDR3 region of rearranged TCR beta genes. On the Illumina HiSeq System, the amplified TCR beta libraries were sequenced as 87-base-pair reads. In the authors' own workflow: A later analysis counted approximately 84 million unique TCR beta chains across the 550 to 750 repertoires, and some 12 million of these chains were shared by at least two donors. Raw reads were error-corrected and collapsed into unique sequences by a nearest-neighbor algorithm in which closely related sequences were merged to remove PCR and sequencing errors. CDR3 sequences were aligned to IMGT reference sequences to assign V, D and J gene segments. Each retained sequence needed at least a six-nucleotide match to both a V gene segment and a J gene segment. Rearrangements were classified as productive when the CDR3 lacked stop codons and remained in frame with V and J, and all other rearrangements were classified as non-productive. Following IMGT convention, CDR3 was defined as the stretch from the second conserved V-encoded cysteine to the conserved J-encoded phenylalanine. The earlier analysis of 500 to 650 of the donors excluded any sequence lacking an unambiguous match to a single V gene segment. An earlier analysis of fewer than 650 of the donors classified V segments as functional when productive rearrangements were above 56.7% and as segregating when the standard deviation between donors was above 5%. To diagnose cytomegalovirus status from the catalog of TCR beta chain sequences, a statistical classification framework was built. V and J gene assignment, in a later analysis, came from comparing TCR nucleotide sequences with IMGT/GENE-DB human TR gene sequences. A later analysis assigned CDR3 sequences and most-parsimonious VDJ recombination scenarios with the TCRdist pipeline. In a later analysis, each TCR beta chain was defined by its CDR3 amino acid sequence together with its V-gene family, and reads lacking a unique V-gene family were excluded. As a way to deal with suspected cross-contamination and a sequencing artifact, a later analysis dropped 592 nucleotide sequences that were highly shared and had low generation probability. In a later analysis, a clonal expansion index for each public chain was calculated from normalized within-repertoire ranks of inferred template counts. In a later analysis, generation probabilities were computed using a VDJ recombination model fitted to out-of-frame rearrangements, and the results were checked against IGoR. In a later analysis, hypergeometric tests were used to score TCR-TCR, TCR-HLA and TCR-CMV co-occurrence, with a repertoire-size bias correction applied to TCR pairs. In a later analysis, false discovery rates were estimated by permuting HLA or CMV assignments 20 times. A later analysis grouped co-occurring TCRs with DBSCAN, adding TCRdist sequence similarity when clustering within HLA-allele-positive subsets. Repertoires with fewer than 30,000 or more than 120,000 public chains, plus five repertoires with anomalous nucleotide sharing, were excluded from co-occurrence clustering. TCRdb re-hosts the immuneACCESS table, in-frame sequences only. Its copies lack some clones; in the studies checked, an unresolved V gene accounts for under half of them, and the cause for the rest is not known. D and trimming were read from the DNA, whereas the V and J calls and clone size are those reported in that table. The sample table holds about 39,000 clones. The ten top clones hold around 3.2% of the sample.

The cohort consisted of 650 to 700 healthy bone marrow donors. All cohort members were sampled while nominally healthy, although unrecorded immune exposures were likely present. The donor tested CMV seropositive, placing the donor among the 289 seropositive members of the cohort. Each donor provided a peripheral blood sample, and peripheral blood mononuclear cells were used for TCR beta sequencing. Genomic DNA extraction from the blood cell samples was performed with the Qiagen DNeasy Blood Extraction Kit. As to this clone: Its antigen remains undetermined.

The full study reports these points: The only immune exposure information available for the cohort was CMV serostatus. A later analysis reported that several top co-occurrence clusters appeared linked to parvovirus B19, influenza, CMV and Epstein-Barr virus. The classifier was reported to diagnose cytomegalovirus status with high specificity and sensitivity in both the original cohort and the validation cohort. At a false discovery rate of 0.05, a later analysis linked about 16,000 TCR beta sequences to specific HLA alleles. Only TCR beta chains were sequenced in this cohort, and the absence of alpha or paired-chain data limited detectable features. While some public TCRs were present in many individuals, most TCR sequences turned up only very rarely across donors. Because some donors lacked HLA typing at each locus, the association tests relied only on the typed subset. A later genetic analysis reported fewer N-insertions in productive TCRs among donors in an Asian-associated ancestry cluster than the 666-donor mean. Most CMV-associated TCR beta chains appeared to be HLA-restricted in a later analysis, and the HLA associations seemed to be driven largely by CMV exposure. The sequencing pipeline was judged likely to have produced a cluster of highly shared sequence variants as a technical artifact. Correlated functional status among segregating V segments might reflect linkage disequilibrium, but an unknown experimental factor could not be ruled out. When HLA alleles, especially DR and DQ, strongly co-occurred, TCR associations were difficult to assign to individual alleles. A total of fewer than 200 TCR beta chains were listed by the study as associated with cytomegalovirus. According to a later analysis, TCR association rates differed among HLA loci, with DRB1 alleles showing the most associated TCRs and HLA-C alleles showing the fewest. In vitro tests confirmed that a few of the cytomegalovirus-associated TCR beta chains recognize cytomegalovirus antigens. In an earlier analysis of 587 of the donors, most TCR beta V segments were observed in productive rearrangements about 90% or about 30% of the time, broadly matching IMGT annotations. In a later analysis, HLA-associated TCR beta chains were found to be more clonally expanded and to have lower generation probabilities than equally common non-associated chains. V-gene and J-gene trimming of TCR beta chains was associated with a missense DCLRE1C variant in a later genetic analysis, and the association was replicated in an independent cohort. A further reported finding was that TCR beta sequences accurately predicted the HLA-A and HLA-B alleles for most subjects in the first cohort. Some IMGT-functional V segments, including TRBV6-2 and TRBV6-3, could not be distinguished by the 87-base-pair reads and were therefore excluded. Some 16 rarely observed V segments, including chromosome 9 orphons, were excluded from the earlier analysis of 550 to 700 of the donors because counts were too low. The presence/absence analyses assumed that sequencing depth was roughly uniform across donors, and that assumption may not be true. According to the authors, the approach could potentially be generalized to other disease states and immunological phenotypes.

The CDR1 and CDR2 encoded by the germline V gene are SGHRS and YFSETQ. The CDR3, from cysteine to phenylalanine, totals 14 residues. Only the CDR3 part of the read is kept: 42 bases, read in frame from the first base. Unmatched junction bases come to 4, with V trimmed by 3 bases and J by 3 bases. The chain is made from TRBV5-1 and TRBJ2-7, with TRBD1 identical over 9 junction bases. Material: PBMCs. This TCR came from a woman in her 30s in good health and CMV-seropositive. The DNA sequence reads TGCGCCAGCAGCTCCGGGACAGGGTACTACGAGCAGTACTTC. It translates to CASSSGTGYYEQYF.